The 14 T cell receptor beta chains given below trace back to one sample, sequenced in a study of technical replicates of blood from several donors. Sequencing was performed with immunoSEQ multiplex PCR; in TCRdb, only in-frame clones are kept and a portion is missing. The data show about 88,000 clones, with about 94% seen just once and 0.25% held by the top ten. The sample taken for sequencing was T cells isolated from PBMCs. The source of these receptors is a human donor in good health.

The rearrangement joins TRBV14 to TRBJ1-3; tentatively, D is TRBD1 (6 bases). Germline assignment: CDR1 SGHDN and CDR2 FVKESK. Trimming shortened V by 3 bases and J by 7 bases, and 13 bases separated the two germline ends. The CDR3 is made up of 14 amino acids. Here the CDR3 DNA reads TGTGCCAGCAGCCAGGACCAGGGGATCAACACCATATATTTT. Protein: CASSQDQGINTIYF.

This clone has just one count. This chain joins TRBV6-5 and TRBJ2-7, with D possibly matching TRBD2 (6 bases). The CDR3 extends over 15 amino acids. Deletions cut 2 bases from V and 7 bases from J, with 18 bases between. The germline V gene has CDR1 MNHEY and CDR2 SVGAGI. The CDR3 DNA sequence: TGTGCCAGCAGTTACAAGCAGGGCTTTGGGGGGGAGCAGTACTTC. Its translation is CASSYKQGFGGEQYF.

The CDR3 loop reads CASSLQFRGGGAWDEQFF. DNA for the CDR3: TGTGCCAGCAGCTTACAGTTTCGGGGCGGGGGGGCCTGGGATGAGCAGTTCTTC. The chain carries TRBV7-9 and TRBJ2-1, with 9 bases fitting TRBD2. The germline V gene has CDR1 SEHNR and CDR2 FQNEAQ (reference sequence). CDR3 length: 18 residues. Losses at the gene ends were 2 bases for V and 8 bases for J; bases not matched to a gene: 16.

This clone has a single count. This chain connects TRBV6-1 to TRBJ1-5; 9 positions agree with TRBD1. Germline V CDR1 and CDR2: MNHNS, SASEGT. The CDR3 spans 14 residues. V lost 5 bases to trimming and J lost 6 bases; unmatched junction nucleotides: 5. CDR3 loop: CASSPGTGPQPQHF. As DNA, the CDR3 is TGTGCCAGCAGTCCCGGGACAGGGCCTCAGCCCCAGCATTTT.

The chain carries TRBV19 and TRBJ1-2, with a tentative D call TRBD1 (6 bases). Trimming took off 3 bases at V and 4 bases at J, with 12 bases between the two ends. Germline V gives CDR1 LNHDA, CDR2 SQIVND (reference sequence). The CDR3 totals 14 residues. Here the CDR3 reads CASSILQGSYGYTF. CDR3 nucleotide sequence: TGTGCCAGTAGTATCCTCCAGGGGAGCTATGGCTACACCTTC.

The chain carries TRBV5-1 and TRBJ2-7; D is unresolved. The CDR3 has 14 residues. With 0 bases removed from V and 0 bases from J, the gap between germline ends came to 7 bases. The germline V gene encodes CDR1 SGHRS and CDR2 YFSETQ. The CDR3 reads CASSLEQNSYEQYF. The CDR3, as DNA: TGCGCCAGCAGCTTGGAACAGAACTCCTACGAGCAGTACTTC.

The gene calls are TRBV5-1 and TRBJ1-1; 9 nucleotides match TRBD1. Germline lookup yields CDR1 SGHRS and CDR2 YFSETQ. V lost 7 bases to trimming and J lost 4 bases; unmatched junction nucleotides: 5. This CDR3 has 13 residues. CDR3 in DNA: TGCGCCAGCTTGGAGGACAGGGGCACTGAAGCTTTCTTT. Protein product: CASLEDRGTEAFF.

The chain links TRBV14 to TRBJ2-7; unclear D gene. Trimming stripped 0 bases from V and 2 bases from J, with 11 bases between. Germline V gene sequence: CDR1 SGHDN, CDR2 FVKESK. The CDR3 has 15 amino acids. CDR3 protein: CASSQDIGAAYEQYF. The DNA for the CDR3 is TGTGCCAGCAGCCAAGATATAGGAGCAGCCTACGAGCAGTACTTC.

J is TRBJ2-1 and V is TRBV27, with D uncertain. The CDR3 spans 14 residues. Trimming took 8 bases from V and 9 from J, leaving 20 bases between them. Per the germline V gene, CDR1 is MNHEY and CDR2 is SMNVEV (reference sequence). The CDR3 region is CASATRVASSEQFF. Here the CDR3 DNA reads TGTGCCAGCGCAACCCGGGTGGCATCCAGTGAGCAGTTCTTC.

The chain carries TRBV7-9 and TRBJ2-5; 7 nucleotides agree with TRBD2. Germline trimming cut 2 bases from V and 4 bases from J; bases unmatched to any gene: 7. Germline V gene data show CDR1 as SEHNR and CDR2 as FQNEAQ (reference sequence). The CDR3 is 15 residues long. CDR3 in amino acids: CASSLRGGGGETQYF. CDR3 DNA sequence: TGTGCCAGCAGCTTAAGGGGCGGGGGAGGAGAGACCCAGTACTTC.

This chain joins TRBV6-6 and TRBJ1-1, with 8 bases lining up with TRBD1. V shed 8 bases, J shed 5 bases, and the junction held 4 bases outside the gene matches. CDR1 and CDR2 (germline): MNHNY, SVGAGI (reference sequence). The CDR3 covers 12 residues. CDR3 bases: TGTGCCAGCGGACAGGGACGGACTGAAGCTTTCTTT. Encoded protein: CASGQGRTEAFF.

CDR3 coding DNA: TGTGCCAGCAGCCCCACAGTTAACTATGGCTACACCTTC. Translation gives CASSPTVNYGYTF. The genes are TRBV11-2 and TRBJ1-2; the D is unclear. This CDR3 contains 13 residues. Germline lookup yields CDR1 SGHAT and CDR2 FQNNGV. V lost 5 bases, J lost 1 base, and 8 bases lay in between.

The gene calls are TRBV30 and TRBJ1-1; D is possibly TRBD1 (5 bases). The CDR3 consists of 15 residues. Germline V gene lookup returns CDR1 GTSNPN and CDR2 SVGIG (reference sequence). V was cut by 2 bases and J by 0 bases, with 13 bases left in between. The CDR3: CAWSRGSLMNTEAFF. The CDR3 region has the DNA TGTGCCTGGAGTAGGGGAAGTTTGATGAACACTGAAGCTTTCTTT.

This chain links TRBV11-2 with TRBJ2-7, with 8 bases lining up with TRBD2. The CDR3 has 15 residues. Trimming took 6 bases from V and 5 from J; bases not matched to a gene: 12. CDR1 and CDR2 (germline): SGHAT, FQNNGV. The CDR3 DNA is TGTGCCAGCAGTCCCCCGGGGGGGCGTAAGGACGAGCAGTACTTC. Encoded protein: CASSPPGGRKDEQYF.